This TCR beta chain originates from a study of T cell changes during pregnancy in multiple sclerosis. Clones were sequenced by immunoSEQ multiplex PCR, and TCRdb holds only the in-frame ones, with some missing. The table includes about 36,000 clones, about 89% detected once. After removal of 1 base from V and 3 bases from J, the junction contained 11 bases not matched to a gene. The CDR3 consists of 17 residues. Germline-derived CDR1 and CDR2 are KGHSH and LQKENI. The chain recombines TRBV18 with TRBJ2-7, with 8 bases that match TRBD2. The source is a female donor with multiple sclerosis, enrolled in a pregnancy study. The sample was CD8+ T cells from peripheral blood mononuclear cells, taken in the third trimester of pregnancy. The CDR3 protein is CASSPRMVSGSDYEQYF. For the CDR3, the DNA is TGTGCCAGCTCACCACGGATGGTAAGCGGGAGTGACTACGAGCAGTACTTC.